The rows below give T cell receptor beta chains drawn from one sample of a study of response to subunit inactivated influenza vaccine. TCRdb itself ran the RT-PCR reads through MiXCR, one entry per CDR3 protein. The top ten clones hold 10% of a sample with around 790,000 distinct CDR3 sequences, less than 25% of them seen once. Material: PBMCs from blood, obtained 5 days after vaccination. All receptors derive from a man aged 50 or older who received an inactivated influenza vaccine. Each CDR3 is given with its conserved first and last residue. Each record gives: D gene, clone size, V gene, J gene, CDR3 DNA, CDR3 protein. D genes are given only for firm matches. Expanded clones get a size class; other rows say once, few or many, or leave the size out.

TRBD2	NA	TRBV7-2	TRBJ2-3	TGTGCCAGCAGCAGCACTAGCGGCTTAACGCAGTATTTT	CASSSTSGLTQYF
NA	NA	TRBV7-2	TRBJ2-7	TGTGCCAGCAGCCCTAGTGGCCAAGCGGGCGAGCAGTACTTC	CASSPSGQAGEQYF
NA	many	TRBV9	TRBJ2-3	TGTGCCAGCACCGCCTTGGGGACGGTAGATACGCAGTATTTT	CASTALGTVDTQYF
NA	NA	TRBV30	TRBJ1-5	TGTGCCGCGAGCGGGGGAATTGGCAATCAGCCCCAGCATTTT	CAASGGIGNQPQHF
NA	NA	TRBV4-1	TRBJ2-5	TGCGCCAGCAGTCCCTCCGGAGGGGGACAGGAGACCCAGTACTTC	CASSPSGGGQETQYF
NA	few	TRBV12-3/TRBV12-4	TRBJ1-6	TGTGCCAGCAGTTTTAGCGAGCTTAATTCACCCCTCCACTTT	CASSFSELNSPLHF
NA	NA	TRBV27	TRBJ2-5	TGTGCCAGCAGTCGCGACTGGGGTCAGGGGACCCAGTACTTC	CASSRDWGQGTQYF
NA	few	TRBV7-9	TRBJ1-5	TGTGCCAGCAGCTGGGGAACCGACACTAGTGGCAATCAGCCCCAGCATTTT	CASSWGTDTSGNQPQHF
TRBD1	NA	TRBV7-9	TRBJ1-2	TGTGCCAGCACCCCCGGGACAGGGGACGGCTACACCTTC	CASTPGTGDGYTF
NA	NA	TRBV7-2	TRBJ2-1	TGTGCCAGCACCCTGGACAAGGCCTACAATGAGCAGTTCTTC	CASTLDKAYNEQFF
NA	NA	TRBV20-1	TRBJ2-1	TGCAGTCCAGCTAGGGGGGGTGGCTCCTACAATGAGCAGTTCTTC	CSPARGGGSYNEQFF
NA	NA	TRBV5-1	TRBJ2-1	TGCGCCAGCAGCTTTTGGCTCACGGCCTACAATGAGCAGTTCTTC	CASSFWLTAYNEQFF
NA	few	TRBV7-2	TRBJ2-7	TGTGCCAGCAGCCAGGCCGGGACACGTACCTACGAGCAGTACTTC	CASSQAGTRTYEQYF
TRBD1	NA	TRBV11-1	TRBJ1-1	TGTGCCAGCAGCTACACCGGGACAGGGGCACTAAATTACCCCCCGAACACTGAAGCTTTCTTT	CASSYTGTGALNYPPNTEAFF
NA	NA	TRBV6-5	TRBJ2-1	TGTGCCAGCAGTTACCCGGGGGTCGATGAGCAGTTCTTC	CASSYPGVDEQFF
NA	NA	TRBV20-1	TRBJ2-3	TGCAGTGCTATCACCGGACCCACAGATACGCAGTATTTT	CSAITGPTDTQYF
NA	few	TRBV12-3/TRBV12-4	TRBJ2-3	TGTGCCAGCAGTTTAGAGGGGGGGCAGACAGATACGCAGTATTTT	CASSLEGGQTDTQYF